The T cell receptor beta chain under discussion was sequenced for a study of OX40 agonist ivuxolimab in advanced cancers. Study details: A male proportion of about 80% was recorded, with mean age approximately 64 years and range 23 to 79.

CDR3 length equals 15 residues. V dropped 6 bases and J dropped 1; count of bases not matched to a gene: 1. Germline CDR1 is MDHEN and CDR2 is SYDVKM. Profiled with immunoSEQ multiplex PCR; TCRdb holds only in-frame clones, not every one. The sample carries under 80,000 clones, 82% recorded once. Sequencing used CD4+ or CD8+ T cells sorted from blood, obtained in a trial of the OX40 agonist ivuxolimab. The source of this sequence is an adult with an advanced solid tumor such as melanoma, head and neck, liver or kidney cancer. This chain uses TRBV28 with TRBJ2-2, with TRBD2 matching over 11 bases. The CDR3 nucleotides are TGTGCCAGCAGGACTAGCGGGGTGAACACCGGGGAGCTGTTTTTT. Amino acids: CASRTSGVNTGELFF.